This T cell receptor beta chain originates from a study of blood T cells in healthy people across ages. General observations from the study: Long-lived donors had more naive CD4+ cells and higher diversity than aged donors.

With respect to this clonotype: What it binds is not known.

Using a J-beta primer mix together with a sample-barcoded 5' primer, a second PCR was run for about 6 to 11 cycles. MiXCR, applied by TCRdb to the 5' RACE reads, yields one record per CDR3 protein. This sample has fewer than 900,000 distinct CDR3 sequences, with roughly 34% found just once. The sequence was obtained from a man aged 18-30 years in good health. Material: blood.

CDR3: CASSSTGLMNTEAFF. The CDR3 region has the DNA TGTGCCAGCAGCTCGACAGGGCTAATGAACACTGAAGCTTTCTTT. This rearrangement joins TRBV7-2 to TRBJ1-1, with 7 bases lining up with TRBD1. Trimming took 4 bases from V and 0 from J; bases not matched to a gene: 5. The germline V gene has CDR1 SGHTA and CDR2 FQGNSA. The CDR3 consists of 15 residues.